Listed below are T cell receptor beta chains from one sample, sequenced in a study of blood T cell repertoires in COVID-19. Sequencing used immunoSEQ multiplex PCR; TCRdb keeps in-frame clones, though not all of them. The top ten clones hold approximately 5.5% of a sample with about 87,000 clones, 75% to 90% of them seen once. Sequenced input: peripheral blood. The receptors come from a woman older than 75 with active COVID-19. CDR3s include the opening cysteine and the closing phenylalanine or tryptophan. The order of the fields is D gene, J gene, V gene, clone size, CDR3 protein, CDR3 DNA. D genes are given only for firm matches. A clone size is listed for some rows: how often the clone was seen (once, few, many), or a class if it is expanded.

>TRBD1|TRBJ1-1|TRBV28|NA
CASTPGGNFGAEAFF
TGTGCCAGCACGCCAGGGGGTAATTTTGGCGCTGAAGCTTTCTTT
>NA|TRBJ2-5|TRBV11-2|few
CASNSEAGPQETQYF
TGTGCCAGCAACTCCGAGGCGGGGCCCCAAGAGACCCAGTACTTC
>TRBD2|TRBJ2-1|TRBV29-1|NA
CSVERGTSGADEQFF
TGCAGCGTTGAGAGGGGGACTAGTGGGGCCGATGAGCAGTTCTTC
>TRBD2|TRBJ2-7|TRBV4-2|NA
CASSQVASGRVEQYF
TGTGCCAGCAGCCAAGTTGCTAGCGGGAGGGTTGAGCAGTACTTC
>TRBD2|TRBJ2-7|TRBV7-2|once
CASRLAGGQPEQYF
TGTGCCAGCAGATTAGCGGGAGGACAACCCGAGCAGTACTTC
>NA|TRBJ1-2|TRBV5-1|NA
CASSPGTPDGYTF
TGCGCCAGCAGCCCCGGGACACCCGATGGCTACACCTTC
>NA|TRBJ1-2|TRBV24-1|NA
CATSDGGVHYGYTF
TGTGCCACCAGTGACGGGGGGGTTCACTATGGCTACACCTTC
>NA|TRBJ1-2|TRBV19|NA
CASSIELAINYGYTF
TGTGCCAGTAGTATAGAGTTAGCCATTAACTATGGCTACACCTTC
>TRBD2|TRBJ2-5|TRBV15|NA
CATSRLLAGQETQYF
TGTGCCACCAGCAGATTGTTAGCGGGGCAAGAGACCCAGTACTTC
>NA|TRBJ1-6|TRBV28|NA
CATNGRGWSPLHF
TGTGCCACTAACGGCAGGGGTTGGTCACCCCTCCACTTT
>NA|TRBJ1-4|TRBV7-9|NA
CASSLGREKLFF
TGTGCCAGCAGCCTGGGGCGGGAAAAACTGTTTTTT
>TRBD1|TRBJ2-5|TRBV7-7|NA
CASSITGVPQETQYF
TGTGCCAGCAGTATTACAGGGGTCCCCCAAGAGACCCAGTACTTC